This T cell receptor (beta chain) was captured in a study of blood T cell repertoires in COVID-19. For the study at large: Both acute and convalescent COVID-19 samples were obtained from the United States, Italy and Spain. PBMCs, B-cell-depleted T cells, or T cells were the source of the cDNA or gDNA that made up the material.

Libraries were prepared by immunoSEQ multiplex PCR; TCRdb keeps only in-frame clonotypes and omits some of them. The sample includes some 78,000 clones, 70% to 90% of them seen just once. The CDR3 covers 17 residues. Germline V gene data show CDR1 as SGHRS and CDR2 as YFSETQ. With V trimmed by 4 bases and J by 2 bases, 9 bases remained unmatched. This TCR came from a man aged 70 or older with active or convalescent COVID-19. Input material: peripheral blood. The chain has TRBV5-1 and TRBJ2-3; TRBD2 matches 11 bases. CDR3 in amino acids: CASSAQLAGDYTDTQYF. In DNA form, the CDR3 reads TGCGCCAGCAGCGCCCAACTAGCGGGGGATTACACAGATACGCAGTATTTT.